Listed here are 23 T cell receptor beta chains from one sample, sequenced in a study of cytomegalovirus exposure and HLA in healthy donors (dated by TCRdb to the late 2010s). The library was generated by the immunoSEQ multiplex PCR assay. For the multiplex PCR, a mixture combining 60 forward primers for TCR Vbeta segments and 13 reverse primers for TCR Jbeta segments was used. As stored in TCRdb, this immuneACCESS dataset retains in-frame rearrangements with V and J assigned. A fraction of the clones does not appear; measured against another copy, unresolved V genes explain less than half of the discrepancy, and the remainder lacks a known reason. The sample table shows under 200,000 clones, and approximately 80% are seen once. The top ten clonotypes cover about 2% of the sample. Sequenced material: PBMCs. Every receptor here comes from a woman between 50 and 59 years old in good health and CMV-seronegative.

This chain connects TRBV19 to TRBJ2-4, with no clear D. Germline values: CDR1 LNHDA, CDR2 SQIVND (reference sequence). With 7 bases removed from V and 7 bases from J, the gap between germline ends came to 23 bases. This CDR3 is built from 16 residues. The CDR3 DNA sequence: TGTGCCAGTACGCGGAAGCTCACTGTTGTAACTAACATTCAGTACTTC. Protein sequence: CASTRKLTVVTNIQYF. Combining the CDR3 with reference TRBV19 and TRBJ2-4 gives the whole variable domain DGGITQSPKYLFRKEGQNVTLSCEQNLNHDAMYWYRQDPGQGLRLIYYSQIVNDFQKGDIAEGYSVSREKKESFPLTVTSAQKNPTAFYLCASTRKLTVVTNIQYFGAGTRLSVL.

J is TRBJ1-1 and V is TRBV2; D remains ambiguous. The CDR3 is 13 amino acids. Trimming removed 5 bases at V and 0 bases at J, with 7 bases between. CDR1 and CDR2 (germline): SNHLY, FYNNEI. The CDR3 spells CASSTDMNTEAFF. CDR3 nucleotide sequence: TGTGCCAGCAGTACCGACATGAACACTGAAGCTTTCTTT.

The J gene is TRBJ2-7, the V gene TRBV6-6; D is uncertain. This CDR3 is built from 12 residues. Germline CDR1 is MNHNY and CDR2 is SVGAGI (reference sequence). The V end was cut by 0 bases, the J end by 7 bases, with 7 bases between. CDR3 bases: TGTGCCAGCAGTTACTCTTTGAGTGAGCAGTACTTC. This encodes CASSYSLSEQYF.

The V gene is TRBV18, the J gene TRBJ2-5; TRBD1 matches 7 bases. This CDR3 has 15 residues. The V segment lost 4 bases and the J segment 4 bases; nucleotides outside the gene matches: 9. Germline CDR1 is KGHSH and CDR2 is LQKENI. The CDR3 sequence is CASSQAGTERETQYF. CDR3 bases: TGTGCCAGCTCACAGGCCGGGACAGAAAGAGAGACCCAGTACTTC. Based on the CDR3 plus reference TRBV18 and TRBJ2-5, the full variable domain is NAGVMQNPRHLVRRRGQEARLRCSPMKGHSHVYWYRQLPEEGLKFMVYLQKENIIDESGMPKERFSAEFPKEGPSILRIQQVVRGDSAAYFCASSQAGTERETQYFGPGTRLLVL.

The chain uses TRBV2 and TRBJ2-5, with a weak D call TRBD1 (5 bases). The J call is in doubt because the DNA end fits TRBJ2-7 better. CDR1 and CDR2 from the germline V gene are SNHLY and FYNNEI. The CDR3 consists of 14 residues. CDR3 DNA: TGTGCCAGCAGCGTCGACAGCATAACCTACGAGCAGTACTTC. Its protein product is CASSVDSITYEQYF.

This clone was recorded only once. V gene TRBV7-2 combines with J gene TRBJ1-2, with D possibly matching TRBD1 (6 bases). The length of the CDR3 is 16 residues. Between the trimmed V and J ends, which lost 1 base and 0 bases, there was a span of 12 bases. Germline V lookup: CDR1 SGHTA, CDR2 FQGNSA. DNA for the CDR3: TGTGCCAGCAGCTTAGTAGGGGCAGGGGCTAACTATGGCTACACCTTC. Residues: CASSLVGAGANYGYTF.

V and J are TRBV9 and TRBJ2-7; a possible D gene is TRBD2 (5 bases). Germline V lookup: CDR1 SGDLS, CDR2 YYNGEE. Trimming took off 4 bases at V and 2 bases at J, with 16 bases between the two ends. This CDR3 comprises 15 residues. This chain's CDR3 is CASSPAPWETYEQYF. The CDR3 DNA follows: TGTGCCAGCAGCCCCGCCCCTTGGGAGACCTACGAGCAGTACTTC.

This clone was picked up a small number of times. One end of the junction varies from germline; a read error may be responsible. V and J are TRBV6-7 and TRBJ1-5; 9 bases are a match to TRBD1. TRBV6-7 is an ORF, with its function uncertain. The CDR3 extends over 11 amino acids. CDR3 loop: CASSLPDRGNF. In DNA, the CDR3 is TGTGCCAGCAGTTTACCGGACAGGGGCAATTTT.

The count of this clone is one. The chain links TRBV9 to TRBJ1-1; D possibly corresponds to TRBD1 (5 bases). The CDR3 consists of 15 residues. V was clipped by 4 bases and J by 1 base, with 14 bases between them. Germline V gene sequence: CDR1 SGDLS, CDR2 YYNGEE. The CDR3 sequence is CASSPWGDRNTEAFF. CDR3 nucleotides: TGTGCCAGCAGCCCTTGGGGGGATCGGAACACTGAAGCTTTCTTT.

This clone was seen a handful of times. The chain recombines TRBV6-1 with TRBJ1-1; D is perhaps TRBD1 (5 bases). Trimming took 4 bases from V and 1 from J, leaving 13 bases between them. The germline V gene has CDR1 MNHNS and CDR2 SASEGT. The CDR3 is 15 residues long. This CDR3 reads CASSGRWGKNTEAFF. The CDR3 nucleotides are TGTGCCAGCAGTGGGCGATGGGGCAAGAACACTGAAGCTTTCTTT.

The chain recombines TRBV4-3 with TRBJ1-3; TRBD1 might be the D (5 bases). Germline CDR1 reads LGHNA; CDR2 reads YSLEER. Trimming stripped 1 base from V and 2 bases from J, with 12 bases between. CDR3 length equals 16 residues. The CDR3 protein is CASSQVTGVPGNTIYF. The CDR3 nucleotides are TGCGCCAGCAGCCAAGTTACGGGGGTTCCTGGAAACACCATATATTTT.

V and J are TRBV27 and TRBJ1-5, with 10 bases that match TRBD1. The germline V gene has CDR1 MNHEY and CDR2 SMNVEV (reference sequence). The CDR3 covers 14 residues. V was pared by 6 bases and J by 9 bases, with 8 bases of the junction left unmatched. Written as DNA, the CDR3 is TGTGCCAGCAGCTCCCGGACAGGGGGTTGGCCCCAGCATTTT. Its protein is CASSSRTGGWPQHF.

J is TRBJ1-5 and V is TRBV11-2; 9 bases fit TRBD1. The CDR3 runs to 15 residues. Germline CDR1 SGHAT, CDR2 FQNNGV. The trim removed 2 bases at V and 9 bases at J, leaving 8 bases unmatched. This CDR3 reads CASSLNRDRVWPQHF. CDR3 DNA sequence: TGTGCCAGCAGCTTAAACCGGGACAGGGTATGGCCCCAGCATTTT.

This clone was seen just once. CDR3 in amino acids: CASSDLGRGGDTQYF. DNA for the CDR3: TGCGCCAGCAGTGATTTGGGGCGGGGGGGAGATACGCAGTATTTT. V gene TRBV10-2 combines with J gene TRBJ2-3, with 9 nucleotides matching TRBD2. Unmatched junction bases numbered 6, after V lost 3 bases and J lost 5 bases. In germline, CDR1 is WSHSY, CDR2 SAAADI. CDR3 length: 15 amino acids.

V and J are TRBV19 and TRBJ2-6; D not resolved. The length of the CDR3 is 16 residues. The germline V gene has CDR1 LNHDA and CDR2 SQIVND (reference sequence). Between the trimmed V and J ends, which lost 4 bases and 1 base, there was a span of 11 bases. This chain's CDR3 is CASSSVLPSGANVLTF. As DNA, the CDR3 is TGTGCCAGTAGTAGCGTCCTGCCTTCTGGGGCCAACGTCCTGACTTTC.

The chain employs TRBV18 and TRBJ1-3, with a possible D match to TRBD1 (5 bases). The CDR3 runs 15 residues. V lost 0 bases and J 2 bases, leaving 8 bases between the germline ends. CDR1 is KGHSH and CDR2 is LQKENI in the germline V gene. In DNA form, the CDR3 reads TGTGCCAGCTCACCACCCGGGGGTACTGGAAACACCATATATTTT. Translated: CASSPPGGTGNTIYF.

The V and J genes are TRBV6-5 and TRBJ2-3; D remains unclear. V gave up 6 bases and J gave up 2 bases, with 12 bases separating them. This CDR3 is 14 amino acids long. Germline loops: CDR1 MNHEY, CDR2 SVGAGI. The CDR3 nucleotides read TGTGCCAGCAGAATGGGCCCAAACACAGATACGCAGTATTTT. Translating it yields CASRMGPNTDTQYF.

V gene TRBV28 combines with J gene TRBJ1-4; D is perhaps TRBD1 (6 bases). This CDR3 spans 17 amino acids. Germline loops: CDR1 MDHEN, CDR2 SYDVKM. Trimming took 5 bases from V and 4 from J, leaving 20 bases between them. The CDR3 DNA is TGTGCCAGCAGTCCCCAGGGGCTCTTAGCCCTTAATGAAAAACTGTTTTTT. This sequence encodes CASSPQGLLALNEKLFF.

Regarding this clone: The junction departs from the called germline gene at one end, perhaps through a read error. The chain links TRBV7-9 to TRBJ2-1; 14 bases match TRBD2. This CDR3 comprises 16 residues. Germline V gene sequence: CDR1 SEHNR, CDR2 FQNEAQ (reference sequence). The chain's CDR3 is CSSSLRTSGRSGEQFF. CDR3 DNA sequence: TGTTCCAGCAGCCTCCGGACTAGCGGGAGGTCTGGTGAGCAGTTCTTC.

In nucleotides, the CDR3 is TGTGCCAGCAGACGCTCACAGAACACCGGGGAGCTGTTTTTT. This gives the protein CASRRSQNTGELFF. The rearrangement joins TRBV27 to TRBJ2-2; D is unresolved. The CDR3 has 14 amino acids. CDR1 and CDR2 from the germline V gene are MNHEY and SMNVEV (reference sequence). Trimming removed 6 bases at V and 1 base at J, with 9 bases between.

The chain has TRBV9 and TRBJ1-1; D remains unclear. CDR1 is SGDLS, CDR2 YYNGEE, per germline. V shed 3 bases and J shed 3 bases, with 9 bases lying between them. The CDR3 extends over 13 amino acids. In nucleotides, the CDR3 is TGTGCCAGCAGCGGGGAGTGGGACACTGAAGCTTTCTTT. It yields the protein CASSGEWDTEAFF.

This clone was picked up a small number of times. The chain recombines TRBV4-1 with TRBJ2-7; D uncertain. V was trimmed by 0 bases and J by 3 bases, leaving 12 bases between them. The CDR3 has 15 amino acids. Looked up from germline, CDR1 is MGHRA and CDR2 is YSYEKL. The CDR3 region is CASSQDLELFYEQYF. In nucleotides, the CDR3 is TGCGCCAGCAGCCAAGATCTTGAACTTTTCTACGAGCAGTACTTC.

The chain employs TRBV7-7 and TRBJ1-4, with D perhaps matching TRBD1 (6 bases). CDR3 length: 18 residues. Germline V gene lookup returns CDR1 SSHAT and CDR2 FNYEAQ (reference sequence). Between the trimmed V and J ends, which lost 1 base and 3 bases, there was a span of 18 bases. The CDR3 loop reads CASSLGSRGPVSNEKLFF. The CDR3 DNA reads TGTGCCAGCAGCTTAGGAAGCAGGGGCCCGGTATCTAATGAAAAACTGTTTTTT.